This TCR beta chain stems from a study of blood T cell repertoires in COVID-19. Libraries were prepared by immunoSEQ multiplex PCR; TCRdb keeps only in-frame clonotypes and omits some of them. The sample includes about 200,000 clones, approximately 91% of them seen just once. Sequences were obtained from peripheral blood. This TCR was sampled from a man in his forties or fifties with acute or convalescent COVID-19.

CDR3 nucleotides: TGCGCCAGCAGCCACCTTGGGCTAGCGGGGAGCTCCTACGAGCAGTACTTC. Residues: CASSHLGLAGSSYEQYF. This rearrangement joins TRBV4-1 to TRBJ2-7; 9 bases line up with TRBD2. The germline gives CDR1 MGHRA, CDR2 YSYEKL. The CDR3 is 17 amino acids. V dropped 3 bases and J dropped 0; count of bases not matched to a gene: 9.